The clone carrying this T cell receptor beta chain was counted many times. The antigen is unknown. In making TCR beta libraries, quantitative 5'-RACE with molecular barcodes was used. TCRdb processed the 5' RACE reads anew with MiXCR; each CDR3 protein has one entry. The sample comprises hundreds of thousands of distinct CDR3 sequences, around 11% of which are singletons, and just over 0.5% rests with the top ten. Deletions cut 6 bases from V and 4 bases from J, with 15 bases between. The length of the CDR3 is 14 residues. The germline CDR1 and CDR2 sequences are ENHRY and SYGVKD. The sample is drawn from a study of CD8 T cells in ankylosing spondylitis. Broader study findings: Blood of patients with ankylosing spondylitis appeared to be characterized by a TCR beta motif of seven or eight highly homologous variants. Clones linked to disease were reported to show significant enrichment in matched ankylosing spondylitis synovial fluid. Reactive arthritis synovial fluid and blood previously showed some of these motif variants.

The TCR was taken from a male donor with ankylosing spondylitis. V gene TRBV10-3 combines with J gene TRBJ1-2; a possible D gene is TRBD1 (6 bases). The sequenced material came from blood, either unsorted or a sorted T cell fraction (not recorded which). CDR3 DNA sequence: TGTGCCATCAGGAGGACAGAGGACCCCTATGGCTACACCTTC. This gives the protein CAIRRTEDPYGYTF.